This T cell receptor (beta chain) was obtained from a study of blood T cell repertoires in COVID-19. As handled by the study authors: Scientists estimated how many nucleated cells there were by amplifying reference gene primers. Profiling relied on immunoSEQ multiplex PCR, and the TCRdb table lists in-frame clones only, not all of them. V and J calls and clone size are those listed in that table; D and trimming were worked out from the DNA. The sample holds roughly 50,000 clones, more than 90% seen once. This CDR3 region has 14 residues. V was pared by 1 base and J by 7 bases, with 11 bases between. Germline CDR1 is LNHNV and CDR2 is YYDKDF (reference sequence).

V usage is TRBV15 and J usage is TRBJ2-1, with D possibly being TRBD1 (5 bases). This receptor was taken from a man aged 45-65 years with active COVID-19. Material for sequencing was peripheral blood. The CDR3 loop is CATSRAGPVNEQFF. The CDR3 DNA is TGTGCCACCAGCAGAGCAGGGCCTGTAAATGAGCAGTTCTTC.